The 8 T cell receptor beta chains given below trace back to one sample, sequenced in a study of T cell repertoires in cytomegalovirus infection. TCRdb ran MiXCR on the reads and lists one entry per CDR3 protein. The sample yields about a million distinct CDR3 sequences, roughly a third seen once. For these TCRs, the target antigens are not known. The sequenced sample was cultured CD8+ T cells from PBMCs, obtained from culture after CMV antigen stimulation. The source of these receptors is a human donor in good health (CMV status not recorded). Some clones in this sample may be carry-over from other donors' samples.

This clonotype was counted only a few times. V gene TRBV6-1 combines with J gene TRBJ2-7; 9 bases match TRBD1. V was pared by 10 bases and J by 3 bases, with 7 bases of the junction left unmatched. Germline lookup yields CDR1 MNHNS and CDR2 SASEGT. The length of the CDR3 is 13 residues. The CDR3 loop reads CATPGQGVYEQYF. The DNA for the CDR3 is TGTGCCACCCCGGGACAGGGAGTCTACGAGCAGTACTTC.

This chain uses TRBV4-3 with TRBJ2-1; D tentatively fits TRBD1 or TRBD2 (6 bases each). V shed 1 base and J shed 10 bases, with 14 bases lying between them. Per the germline V gene, CDR1 is LGHNA and CDR2 is YSLEER. The CDR3 spans 14 residues. The CDR3 sequence is CASSQGSMGGEQFF. For the CDR3, the DNA is TGCGCCAGCAGCCAAGGGTCGATGGGGGGCGAGCAGTTCTTC.

The V call is TRBV2, the J call TRBJ2-1; 9 nucleotides align to TRBD1. Trimming removed 8 bases from V and 5 bases from J; junction bases left unmatched: 13. Germline V gene lookup returns CDR1 SNHLY and CDR2 FYNNEI. The CDR3 totals 16 residues. The CDR3 DNA is TGTGCCAGCGATACCCCAACCGGGACAGGGAACAATGAGCAGTTCTTC. Amino acids: CASDTPTGTGNNEQFF. The entire variable domain, with the rest obtained from reference TRBV2 and TRBJ2-1, is as follows: EPEVTQTPSHQVTQMGQEVILRCVPISNHLYFYWYRQILGQKVEFLVSFYNNEISEKSEIFDDQFSVERPDGSNFTLKIRSTKLEDSAMYFCASDTPTGTGNNEQFFGPGTRLTVL.

This clonotype has at least ten counts. The chain uses TRBV4-1 and TRBJ1-1; D call uncertain. This CDR3 region has 15 residues. Trimming removed 3 bases at V and 1 base at J, with 12 bases between. Germline V CDR1 and CDR2: MGHRA, YSYEKL. The CDR3 region has the DNA TGCGCCAGCAGCCATCATTATCGAGGGAACACTGAAGCTTTCTTT. Its protein product is CASSHHYRGNTEAFF.

This clonotype showed up just a few times. J is TRBJ2-2 and V is TRBV4-1; D may be TRBD2 (6 bases). Trimming removed 1 base from V and 3 bases from J, with 27 bases in between. Germline CDR1 is MGHRA and CDR2 is YSYEKL. The CDR3 is 21 amino acids. The CDR3, as DNA: TGCGCCAGCAGCCAAGTCCCCCACGGGAGCGTAAATGGGCTGGACACCGGGGAGCTGTTTTTT. Amino acids: CASSQVPHGSVNGLDTGELFF.

The chain combines TRBV15 with TRBJ2-2; tentative D call: TRBD2 (6 bases). The CDR3 runs 15 residues. Germline CDR1 LNHNV, CDR2 YYDKDF (reference sequence). V was trimmed by 8 bases and J by 5 bases, leaving 18 bases between them. The CDR3 sequence is CATRSFASDTGELFF. CDR3 coding DNA: TGTGCCACCCGTTCCTTCGCTAGCGATACCGGGGAGCTGTTTTTT. Together with reference TRBV15 and TRBJ2-2, the CDR3 gives the full variable domain: DAMVIQNPRYQVTQFGKPVTLSCSQTLNHNVMYWYQQKSSQAPKLLFHYYDKDFNNEADTPDNFQSRRPNTSFCFLDIRSPGLGDTAMYLCATRSFASDTGELFFGEGSRLTVL.

About this clonotype: One junction end disagrees with the germline gene, perhaps due to a read error. The rearrangement links TRBV28 to TRBJ2-1; D gene ambiguous. Per the germline V gene, CDR1 is MDHEN and CDR2 is SYDVKM. The length of the CDR3 is 15 residues. As DNA, the CDR3 is TGTGCCAGTATATCCCATCAGGAATCCTACAATAAGCAGTTCTTC. Encoded protein: CASISHQESYNKQFF.

Points on this clonotype: The junction shows a germline mismatch at one end, possibly a read error. The chain uses TRBV7-8 and TRBJ2-2, with D unresolved. This CDR3 is built from 13 residues. Germline V CDR1 and CDR2: SGHVS, FQNEAQ. This CDR3 reads CANSLNHYGELFF. CDR3 coding DNA: TGTGCCAACAGCCTAAACCACTACGGGGAGCTGTTTTTT.